This T cell receptor (beta chain) appears in the sequencing data of a study of blood T cell repertoires in COVID-19 (dated by TCRdb to the early 2020s). At the level of the whole study: Samples covering the acute and convalescent phases of COVID-19 were provided by collaborators in the United States, Italy and Spain. The material from the prospective study consisted of cDNA or gDNA derived from T cells, B-cell-depleted T cells, or PBMCs. Subjects who had been exposed to COVID-19, were actively infected with it, or had recovered from it provided the deeply sampled blood TCRbeta repertoires that made up the dataset. A freely available public database, intended as a resource for researchers studying the immune response to SARS-CoV-2, is where the repertoires were released. Samples came from the ongoing ImmuneRACE study (first 160 participants) plus 1,254 subjects from 6 global collaborators. Nearly every sample came with metadata listing a de-identified subject ID, COVID-19 status, age in years and sex. Where available, HLA class I and class II types were obtained from metadata supplied by the sample provider rather than from assay-based typing.

TCRbeta CDR3 regions were amplified from genomic DNA by means of the immunoSEQ Assay, a bias-controlled multiplex PCR. In the paper's pipeline: Within the assay, amplification of reference gene primers was used to estimate how many nucleated cells each sample contained. To quantify the absolute abundance of each unique TCRbeta CDR3 rearrangement, sequence reads were collapsed and filtered. Productive Simpson clonality was computed per sample as the square root of Simpson's diversity index over productive rearrangements. TCRdb obtained this table from immuneACCESS and retained in-frame rearrangements with V and J assigned. These tables miss some clones; where compared with another copy, unresolved V genes account for less than half of the shortfall, and the remainder is unexplained. V, J and clone size are those of that table, while D and trimming were read from the DNA. For this sample the table gives approximately 300,000 clones, of which roughly nine tenths were detected only once. The top ten hold approximately 5.5% of the sample.

Comments on this clone: The target of this receptor is not known. Base qualities are missing; no much larger clone stands one base away.

V is clipped by 4 bases and J by 0 bases, and the sequence between their germline boundaries is 17 bases long. Taken from the germline V gene, the CDR1 and CDR2 loops are SGHTA and FQGTGA. Including cysteine and phenylalanine, the CDR3 has 17 amino acids. Just the 51-base CDR3 DNA is kept, in frame starting at base 1. Participants in the prospective study were enrolled through a virtual design, were aged roughly 18 to 100 years, and lived in fewer than 30 United States geographic areas. In the prospective study, cohorts were assigned on the basis of participant-reported clinical history obtained from a screening survey and a study questionnaire. For ImmuneRACE Cohort 3, a participant was defined as recovered based on two consecutive negative NP/OP PCR tests, clearance by a healthcare professional, or resolution of symptoms. Mobile phlebotomists in the prospective study collected whole blood, serum and a nasopharyngeal or oropharyngeal swab from every participant. Over a roughly 2-month period, participants in the prospective study had the option of providing additional blood draws and questionnaires. Before DNA extraction, prospective study blood samples were shipped either frozen or at room temperature.

General findings and caveats noted by the study authors: How much clinical and demographic metadata was included differed by source and by participant, and the metadata was provided uncurated.

The source of this sequence is a man aged 60 to 69 who had recovered from COVID-19. The source material was PBMCs or T cells enriched from blood (not recorded which). The sequence joins TRBV7-3 to TRBJ2-3; a confident D gene designation cannot be given. The sequence in DNA is TGTGCCAGCAGCTCCAGGATAGGATACTCTAGCACAGATACGCAGTATTTT. This sequence encodes CASSSRIGYSSTDTQYF.